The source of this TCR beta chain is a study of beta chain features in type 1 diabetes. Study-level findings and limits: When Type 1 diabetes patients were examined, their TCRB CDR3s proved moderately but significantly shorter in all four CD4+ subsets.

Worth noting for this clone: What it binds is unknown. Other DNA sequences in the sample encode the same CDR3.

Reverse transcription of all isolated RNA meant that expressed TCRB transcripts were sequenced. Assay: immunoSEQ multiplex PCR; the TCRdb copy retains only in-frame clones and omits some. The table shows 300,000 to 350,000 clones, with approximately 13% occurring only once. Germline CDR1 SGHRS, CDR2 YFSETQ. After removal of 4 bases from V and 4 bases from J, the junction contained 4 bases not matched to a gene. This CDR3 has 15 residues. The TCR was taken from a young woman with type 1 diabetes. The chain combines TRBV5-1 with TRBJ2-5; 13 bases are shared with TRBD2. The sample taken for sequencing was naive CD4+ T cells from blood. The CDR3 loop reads CASSPGLAGAETQYF. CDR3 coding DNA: TGCGCCAGCAGCCCAGGACTAGCGGGAGCAGAGACCCAGTACTTC.